This T cell receptor (beta chain) was obtained from a study of a mutant IDH1 vaccine in newly diagnosed glioma. About the study: Once 4-6 weeks had passed after radiotherapy alone, vaccination started, or it started with temozolomide cycles. Every participant had undergone radiotherapy, temozolomide, or both before, and most underwent both.

The sample's time point: week 47, end of study. One vaccine dose held 300 ug of mutant IDH1 20-mer peptide and came with topical imiquimod. Donors had new IDH1-mutant astrocytomas of WHO grade 3 or 4 (ATRX-lost). Study conclusions and caveats: Of the patients, around 93% had vaccine-induced immune responses.

Clones were read by immunoSEQ multiplex PCR, and TCRdb kept only the in-frame ones, dropping some. The sample carries more than 50,000 clones, about two thirds recorded once. CDR1 and CDR2 (germline): SGDLS, YYNGEE. The CDR3 is 14 residues long. V dropped 0 bases and J dropped 7 bases, with 11 bases sitting between them. A remark on this clone: Its antigen is not identified.

The sequence was collected from a man aged 35-49 years with glioma. Some clones in this sample may be carry-over from other donors' samples. The chain recombines TRBV9 with TRBJ1-3; the D is unclear. Source: peripheral blood mononuclear cells (PBMCs), taken from a glioma patient whose treatment included an IDH1 peptide vaccine. CDR3 protein: CASSVGPVGNTIYF. The CDR3, as DNA: TGTGCCAGCAGCGTAGGGCCGGTCGGGAACACCATATATTTT.